A selection of T cell receptor beta chains follows, all from one sample in a study of blood T cell repertoires in COVID-19. Assay used: immunoSEQ multiplex PCR; TCRdb lists only in-frame clones, some missing. The sample lists 150,000 to 200,000 clones, more than 75% occurring once. Sequencing was performed on peripheral blood. Receptors were obtained from a woman in her 70s with COVID-19, enrolled during active disease. The CDR3 runs from the conserved cysteine through the conserved F or W. The order of the fields is J gene, CDR3 length, V gene, clone size, D gene, CDR3 DNA, CDR3 protein. A D gene is named only where the DNA matches it firmly. Size is omitted from some rows. Given values are once, few, many or a class for expanded clones.

TRBJ2-3,19,TRBV28,.,TRBD2,TGTGCCAGCAGTCACCTTCCCGGGACTAGCGGGGGGTCTACCTATACGCAGTATTTT,CASSHLPGTSGGSTYTQYF
TRBJ2-1,16,TRBV6-5,once,TRBD1,TGTGCCAGCAGTTACTCAGGACAGGGGATTTACAATGAGCAGTTCTTC,CASSYSGQGIYNEQFF
TRBJ1-1,15,TRBV30,.,TRBD1,TGTGCCTGGAGTGTAAGGGGGCTGGGGCAGGCCGAAGCTTTCTTT,CAWSVRGLGQAEAFF
TRBJ2-7,13,TRBV27,once,TRBD1,TGTGCCAGCAGCTGGACAGGGATGGACGAGCAGTACTTC,CASSWTGMDEQYF
TRBJ2-3,16,TRBV5-1,.,TRBD2,TGCGCCAGCAGCTATTACCTAGCGGGGGGAACAGATACGCAGTATTTT,CASSYYLAGGTDTQYF
TRBJ1-6,17,TRBV28,.,TRBD1,TGTGCCAGCAAAAGGACAGGGGGCAATTTCAATAATTCACCCCTCCACTTT,CASKRTGGNFNNSPLHF
TRBJ1-2,14,TRBV4-1,.,.,TGCGCCAGCAGCCCTGGTGGACTTAAGTATGGCTACACCTTC,CASSPGGLKYGYTF
TRBJ2-5,14,TRBV29-1,.,TRBD2,TGCTGGGTTGGGGGCCCGGGGGGGCCCGAGACCCAGTACTTC,CWVGGPGGPETQYF
TRBJ1-2,12,TRBV10-3,few,.,TGTGCCATCAGTATGACAGATGATGGCTACACCTTC,CAISMTDDGYTF
TRBJ1-4,19,TRBV28,.,.,TGTGCCAGCAGTTTATGGGGTGGTGGGGCCAGAAGTGAAGGGGGAAAACTGTTTTTT,CASSLWGGGARSEGGKLFF
TRBJ1-3,16,TRBV2,.,.,TGTGCCAGCAGTGAGGGGCCCCTTAGGGCTGGAAACACCATATATTTT,CASSEGPLRAGNTIYF
TRBJ2-2,16,TRBV11-2,.,.,TGTGCCAGCAGCCACCGACTGCGGGTGAACACCGGGGAGCTGTTTTTT,CASSHRLRVNTGELFF
TRBJ1-2,14,TRBV30,.,.,TGTGCCTGGAGTGTACGGGGACTGATCTATGGCTACACCTTC,CAWSVRGLIYGYTF
TRBJ2-1,18,TRBV3-1/TRBV3-2,.,TRBD2,TGTGCCAGCAGCCAAGTGTACGCCCGGGGGGGGGCGTCAAATGAGCAGTTCTTC,CASSQVYARGGASNEQFF
TRBJ2-5,16,TRBV5-5,once,TRBD2,TGTGCCAGCAGCATAGGGACTAGCGGATTACAAGAGACCCAGTACTTC,CASSIGTSGLQETQYF
TRBJ2-4,13,TRBV25-1,.,TRBD2,TGTGCCAGCAGTGACCTCCGGGGGGGCTTTAAGTACTTC,CASSDLRGGFKYF
TRBJ1-6,17,TRBV5-5,.,.,TGTGCCAGCAGCTTGGCTGGGGCGGGACGGACGAATTCACCCCTCCACTTT,CASSLAGAGRTNSPLHF
TRBJ2-5,18,TRBV6-2/TRBV6-3,.,.,TGTGCCAGCAGTTACGGGCTAGCGACGGGTGGGGATATGGAGACCCAGTACTTC,CASSYGLATGGDMETQYF
TRBJ2-7,16,TRBV6-5,.,.,TGTGCCAGCAGTTACTCGATGACTAGAACTACCTACGAGCAGTACTTC,CASSYSMTRTTYEQYF
TRBJ2-1,14,TRBV10-3,.,TRBD2,TGTGCCACCCAGAGCGGGGGACCCTACAATGAGCAGTTCTTC,CATQSGGPYNEQFF
TRBJ1-5,16,TRBV15,.,.,TGTGCCACCAGCACGGGGAGCACCACGGGGAATCAGCCCCAGCATTTT,CATSTGSTTGNQPQHF
TRBJ2-1,12,TRBV12-3/TRBV12-4,.,.,TGTGCCAGCAGTTTAGACAGGGCTGAGCAGTTCTTC,CASSLDRAEQFF
TRBJ2-5,15,TRBV18,.,.,TGTGCCAGCTCACCACGGGGACACCTCCAAGAGACCCAGTACTTC,CASSPRGHLQETQYF
TRBJ2-5,14,TRBV28,.,TRBD1,TGTGCCAGCAGTCCGCAGGGGGCTTTCGAGACCCAGTACTTC,CASSPQGAFETQYF
TRBJ1-3,14,TRBV5-1,.,.,TGCGCCAGCAGCCCGACAGACTCTGGAAACACCATATATTTT,CASSPTDSGNTIYF
TRBJ2-2,16,TRBV5-1,.,TRBD1,TGCGCCAGCAGCTTAAATATGGACAGGGCCACCGGGGAGCTGTTTTTT,CASSLNMDRATGELFF
TRBJ1-5,15,TRBV2,.,.,TGTGCCAGCCGCCCGGACAGTTATAGCAATCAGCCCCAGCATTTT,CASRPDSYSNQPQHF
TRBJ2-2,15,TRBV5-1,few,.,TGCGCCAGCAGCTGGGGCAGGTCGAACACCGGGGAGCTGTTTTTT,CASSWGRSNTGELFF
TRBJ2-7,12,TRBV30,.,TRBD1,TGTGCCTGGGGCAGGGACAGGACCACGCAGTACTTC,CAWGRDRTTQYF
TRBJ1-2,15,TRBV11-3,.,TRBD1,TGTGCCAGCAGCTCCCGACAGGGGGCATGGTATGGCTACACCTTC,CASSSRQGAWYGYTF
TRBJ1-3,17,TRBV18,.,TRBD1,TGTGCCAGCTCAGCCCAGGGGGCGGACGGCTCTGGAAACACCATATATTTT,CASSAQGADGSGNTIYF
TRBJ1-5,15,TRBV19,.,TRBD1,TGTGCCAGTAGTCGGGACAGGGGTAGCAATCAGCCCCAGCATTTT,CASSRDRGSNQPQHF
TRBJ2-5,14,TRBV9,.,.,TGTGCCAGCAGCGTAGGGGGCAACCAAGAGACCCAGTACTTC,CASSVGGNQETQYF
TRBJ1-5,15,TRBV19,.,.,TGTGCCAGTAGTCGGACTGCGCCTAGCAATCAGCCCCAGCATTTT,CASSRTAPSNQPQHF
TRBJ2-5,19,TRBV30,.,TRBD2,TGTGCCTGGAGTGCACATCGACTAGCGGGGGGGCCGGCGGGAGAGACCCAGTACTTC,CAWSAHRLAGGPAGETQYF
TRBJ1-2,16,TRBV27,.,TRBD1,TGTGCCAGTTGGGCCTACAGGGGACCGACCTTAAATGGCTACACCTTC,CASWAYRGPTLNGYTF
TRBJ1-5,15,TRBV18,few,TRBD1,TGTGCCAGCTCTCCCCAGACAGGGGTGAATCAGCCCCAGCATTTT,CASSPQTGVNQPQHF
TRBJ1-1,15,TRBV6-2/TRBV6-3,once,.,TGTGCCAGCAGTACTCCAACGTGGGCGCGCACTGAAGCTTTCTTT,CASSTPTWARTEAFF
TRBJ1-1,15,TRBV18,once,.,TGTGCCAGCTCACAGGAGGGGCGGAAGAACACTGAAGCTTTCTTT,CASSQEGRKNTEAFF
TRBJ2-7,13,TRBV4-1,.,.,TGCGCCAGCGCAGGACCTGCCAAGGGGGAGCAGTACTTC,CASAGPAKGEQYF
TRBJ2-3,13,TRBV29-1,once,.,TGCAGCGTTAGTACGCTACGCACAGATACGCAGTATTTT,CSVSTLRTDTQYF
TRBJ1-2,15,TRBV19,.,.,TGTGCCAGTAGCATTCTCAGGGAGGATGGGTATGGCTACACCTTC,CASSILREDGYGYTF
TRBJ1-3,16,TRBV30,.,.,TGTGCCTGGAGAGCTCATTGGTCTGTCCCTGGAAACACCATATATTTT,CAWRAHWSVPGNTIYF
TRBJ2-7,14,TRBV9,.,TRBD1,TGTGCCAGCAGCGTATCGGACAGGTTCGGCGAGCAGTACTTC,CASSVSDRFGEQYF
TRBJ1-2,14,TRBV29-1,once,TRBD1,TGCAGCGTGCTCCGGGACAGGGTAGACTATGGCTACACCTTC,CSVLRDRVDYGYTF
TRBJ1-3,14,TRBV28,.,.,TGTGCCAGCAGTGTCGCAGGGTATGGAAACACCATATATTTT,CASSVAGYGNTIYF
TRBJ1-6,17,TRBV28,.,.,TGTGCCAGCACCAAAAGGAGCGGGAAAGGGTGGGGTTCACCCCTCCACTTT,CASTKRSGKGWGSPLHF
TRBJ1-1,13,TRBV3-1/TRBV3-2,.,TRBD1,TGTGCCAGCAGCCAAAAAACAGGGGTTGAAGCTTTCTTT,CASSQKTGVEAFF
TRBJ1-4,12,TRBV7-9,.,.,TGTGCCAGCAGTTCACAGGGTGAAAAACTGTTTTTT,CASSSQGEKLFF
TRBJ1-3,15,TRBV30,.,TRBD1,TGTGCCTGGAGTCCAGGGACAGCGAAGAGAAACACCATATATTTT,CAWSPGTAKRNTIYF
TRBJ1-1,15,TRBV16,once,.,TGTGCCAGCAGCCAATCGCGAAGGAGTGACACTGAAGCTTTCTTT,CASSQSRRSDTEAFF
TRBJ2-2,16,TRBV13,.,TRBD2,TGTGCCAGCAGCTCGTGGACTAGACCGAACACCGGGGAGCTGTTTTTT,CASSSWTRPNTGELFF
TRBJ1-3,17,TRBV11-2,.,TRBD1,TGTGCCAGCAGCTTAGATCCAGGGGGCCTTATTGGAAACACCATATATTTT,CASSLDPGGLIGNTIYF
TRBJ2-5,13,TRBV7-2,once,.,TGTGCCAGCAGCCAGGACCCCGCGGGGACCCAGTACTTC,CASSQDPAGTQYF
TRBJ2-7,14,TRBV6-6,once,TRBD1,TGTGCCAGCAGACGGGACAGTTCGTACTACGAGCAGTACTTC,CASRRDSSYYEQYF
TRBJ2-2,16,TRBV7-7,.,.,TGTGCTAGCAGCTTCGGGGATCCTAGAAACACCGGGGAGCTGTTTTTT,CASSFGDPRNTGELFF
TRBJ2-6,11,TRBV14,.,.,TGTGCCAGCAGCCAAGCGGGCGTCCTGACTTTC,CASSQAGVLTF
TRBJ1-2,14,TRBV29-1,.,TRBD1,TGCAGCGTTGAGGGGACAGGGGCTAACTATGGCTACACCTTC,CSVEGTGANYGYTF
TRBJ2-1,20,TRBV5-4,.,TRBD2,TGTGCCAGCAGCTTGTGGTTTGGGACTAGCGGGGGGAGATCCTACAATGAGCAGTTCTTC,CASSLWFGTSGGRSYNEQFF
TRBJ1-5,15,TRBV5-8,.,.,TGTGCCAGCAGCGTAGGGACACCCGGGCGCTTGTCCCAGCATTTT,CASSVGTPGRLSQHF